A selection of T cell receptor beta chains follows, all from one sample in a study of blood T cell repertoires in COVID-19. TCRdb keeps only in-frame clones here, not all; method: immunoSEQ multiplex PCR. Counted here are 120,000 or so clones, 88% occurring once; the ten biggest clones make up 1.5%. Sequencing was performed on peripheral blood. These receptors were collected from a human donor in a cohort sampled during active COVID-19. CDR3s include the opening cysteine and the closing phenylalanine or tryptophan. Fields, in order: CDR3 DNA, CDR3 protein, clone size, V gene, J gene, CDR3 length, D gene. D genes are given only for firm matches. The size entry is marked missing in some rows and otherwise reads once, few, many or a size class.

CDR3 DNA: TGTGCCAGCAGCCTCCCTAGCGGGGGAGACACAGATACGCAGTATTTT; CDR3 protein: CASSLPSGGDTDTQYF; clone size: NA; V gene: TRBV7-6; J gene: TRBJ2-3; CDR3 length: 16; D gene: TRBD2
CDR3 DNA: TGTGCCAGCAGCCCCTTAGCGGCGCCGAACACCGGGGAGCTGTTTTTT; CDR3 protein: CASSPLAAPNTGELFF; clone size: few; V gene: TRBV11-2; J gene: TRBJ2-2; CDR3 length: 16; D gene: NA
CDR3 DNA: TGTGCCAGCTCACCCGACAGAGTGAACACTGAAGCTTTCTTT; CDR3 protein: CASSPDRVNTEAFF; clone size: once; V gene: TRBV18; J gene: TRBJ1-1; CDR3 length: 14; D gene: NA
CDR3 DNA: TGTGCCAGTAGTGCCGGGACAGGGGGGAGCTATGGCTACACCTTC; CDR3 protein: CASSAGTGGSYGYTF; clone size: NA; V gene: TRBV19; J gene: TRBJ1-2; CDR3 length: 15; D gene: TRBD1
CDR3 DNA: TGTGCCAGCAGCTTTCTAAGTAAGGAGACCCAGTACTTC; CDR3 protein: CASSFLSKETQYF; clone size: NA; V gene: TRBV5-4; J gene: TRBJ2-5; CDR3 length: 13; D gene: NA
CDR3 DNA: TGCAGCGTTGTCCTAGGGGGCACTGAAGCTTTCTTT; CDR3 protein: CSVVLGGTEAFF; clone size: NA; V gene: TRBV29-1; J gene: TRBJ1-1; CDR3 length: 12; D gene: NA
CDR3 DNA: TGTGCCAGCAGCTTGGACCAAGGGACAATCCCGGGGGAGCTGTTTTTT; CDR3 protein: CASSLDQGTIPGELFF; clone size: NA; V gene: TRBV5-4; J gene: TRBJ2-2; CDR3 length: 16; D gene: NA
CDR3 DNA: TGTGCCAGCAGCTTAGGACTAGCGGGAGGATTCTCCTACGAGCAGTACTTC; CDR3 protein: CASSLGLAGGFSYEQYF; clone size: NA; V gene: TRBV7-6; J gene: TRBJ2-7; CDR3 length: 17; D gene: TRBD2
CDR3 DNA: TGTGCCACCGCCAGTACCTCTGGGGCCAACGTCCTGACTTTC; CDR3 protein: CATASTSGANVLTF; clone size: NA; V gene: TRBV15; J gene: TRBJ2-6; CDR3 length: 14; D gene: NA
CDR3 DNA: TGTGCCAGCAGTTACCCTCAATCAGGGTACCTCTACTCCGGGACTGAAGCTTTCTTT; CDR3 protein: CASSYPQSGYLYSGTEAFF; clone size: once; V gene: TRBV6-2/TRBV6-3; J gene: TRBJ1-1; CDR3 length: 19; D gene: NA
CDR3 DNA: TGTGCCAGCAGCCCCCCGGACACTTACACTGAAGCTTTCTTT; CDR3 protein: CASSPPDTYTEAFF; clone size: NA; V gene: TRBV9; J gene: TRBJ1-1; CDR3 length: 14; D gene: NA
CDR3 DNA: TGTGCCAGCTCACCCGCAGGGGAGACCCAGTACTTC; CDR3 protein: CASSPAGETQYF; clone size: NA; V gene: TRBV18; J gene: TRBJ2-5; CDR3 length: 12; D gene: NA
CDR3 DNA: TGTGCCAGCAGTGCGGGAGGCCCGGGCACAGATACGCAGTATTTT; CDR3 protein: CASSAGGPGTDTQYF; clone size: NA; V gene: TRBV28; J gene: TRBJ2-3; CDR3 length: 15; D gene: TRBD2
CDR3 DNA: TGCAGCGTTGCCCTCCAGGTGTTGGGGGAGGGAGAGACCCAGTACTTC; CDR3 protein: CSVALQVLGEGETQYF; clone size: NA; V gene: TRBV29-1; J gene: TRBJ2-5; CDR3 length: 16; D gene: TRBD2
CDR3 DNA: TGCAGCGCCGGAGGAAATGAGCAGTTCTTC; CDR3 protein: CSAGGNEQFF; clone size: NA; V gene: TRBV29-1; J gene: TRBJ2-1; CDR3 length: 10; D gene: NA
CDR3 DNA: TGTGCCACCAGCGATCTAGCGGGAGGGATCAACGAGCAGTACTTC; CDR3 protein: CATSDLAGGINEQYF; clone size: NA; V gene: TRBV15; J gene: TRBJ2-7; CDR3 length: 15; D gene: TRBD2
CDR3 DNA: TGTGCCAGCAGCTTAGATCAGGGGTTCAATCAGCCCCAGCATTTT; CDR3 protein: CASSLDQGFNQPQHF; clone size: NA; V gene: TRBV11-2; J gene: TRBJ1-5; CDR3 length: 15; D gene: NA
CDR3 DNA: TGCGCCAGCGGTCCTTCACGTTCTAGCTCCTACAATGAGCAGTTCTTC; CDR3 protein: CASGPSRSSSYNEQFF; clone size: NA; V gene: TRBV10-2; J gene: TRBJ2-1; CDR3 length: 16; D gene: NA
CDR3 DNA: TGTGCCAGCAGCCATCGACAGGCTAACTATGGCTACACCTTC; CDR3 protein: CASSHRQANYGYTF; clone size: NA; V gene: TRBV7-9; J gene: TRBJ1-2; CDR3 length: 14; D gene: NA
CDR3 DNA: TGTGCTAGTGGCCCCCCGGGACAGACCTACGAGCAGTACTTC; CDR3 protein: CASGPPGQTYEQYF; clone size: NA; V gene: TRBV12-5; J gene: TRBJ2-7; CDR3 length: 14; D gene: TRBD1
CDR3 DNA: TGTGCCAGGGGCGGGGCCAGCTCCTACAATGAGCAGTTCTTC; CDR3 protein: CARGGASSYNEQFF; clone size: once; V gene: TRBV6-4; J gene: TRBJ2-1; CDR3 length: 14; D gene: NA
CDR3 DNA: TGCGCCAGCAGCTCGGGACTTATCGGCAATGAAAAACTGTTTTTT; CDR3 protein: CASSSGLIGNEKLFF; clone size: NA; V gene: TRBV5-1; J gene: TRBJ1-4; CDR3 length: 15; D gene: NA
CDR3 DNA: TGTGCCAGTACCCTAACAGGGTTAGGCGAAAAACTGTTTTTT; CDR3 protein: CASTLTGLGEKLFF; clone size: NA; V gene: TRBV19; J gene: TRBJ1-4; CDR3 length: 14; D gene: NA
CDR3 DNA: TGCGCCAGCAGCTTGGTGCGGGAAAGGGATGAGCAGTTCTTC; CDR3 protein: CASSLVRERDEQFF; clone size: NA; V gene: TRBV5-1; J gene: TRBJ2-1; CDR3 length: 14; D gene: NA